Below, one TCR beta chain is given with its context. Measured with immunoSEQ multiplex PCR; TCRdb has only the in-frame clones, and not every one. Here the sample spans 220,000 or so clones, around 90% being singletons. The data are from a study of blood T cell repertoires in COVID-19. Study information: PBMCs, B-cell-depleted T cells, or T cells were the source of the cDNA or gDNA that made up the material.

V lost 2 bases, J lost 10 bases, and 10 bases stayed unmatched. Germline CDR1 and CDR2: SGHVS and FQNEAQ. This CDR3 comprises 16 residues. Allocation to cohorts depended on clinical history reported by the participants. The clonotype originates from a woman between 50 and 59 years old with acute COVID-19. This chain joins TRBV7-8 and TRBJ1-6; 8 bases line up with TRBD1. The sequenced material came from PBMCs or T cells enriched from blood (not recorded which). CDR3 loop: CASSLIRGSGGSPLHF. The CDR3 bases are TGTGCCAGCAGCTTAATCCGGGGTTCAGGGGGCTCACCCCTCCACTTT.